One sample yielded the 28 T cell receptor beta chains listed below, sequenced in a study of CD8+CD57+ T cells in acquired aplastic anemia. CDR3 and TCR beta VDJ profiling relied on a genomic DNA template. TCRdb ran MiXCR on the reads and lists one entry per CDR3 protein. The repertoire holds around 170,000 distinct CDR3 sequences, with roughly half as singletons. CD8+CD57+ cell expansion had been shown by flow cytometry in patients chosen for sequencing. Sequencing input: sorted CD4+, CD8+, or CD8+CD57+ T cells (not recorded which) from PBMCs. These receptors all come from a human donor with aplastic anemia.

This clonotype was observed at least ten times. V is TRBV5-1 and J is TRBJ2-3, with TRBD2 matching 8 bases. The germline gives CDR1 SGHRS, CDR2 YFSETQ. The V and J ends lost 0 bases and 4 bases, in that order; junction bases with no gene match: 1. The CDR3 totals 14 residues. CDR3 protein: CASSLGSGADTQYF. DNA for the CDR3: TGCGCCAGCAGCTTGGGTAGCGGGGCAGATACGCAGTATTTT.

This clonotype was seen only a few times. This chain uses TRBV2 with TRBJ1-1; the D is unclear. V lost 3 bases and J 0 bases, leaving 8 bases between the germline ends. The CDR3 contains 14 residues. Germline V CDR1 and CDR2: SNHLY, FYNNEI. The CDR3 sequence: CASSERALNTEAFF. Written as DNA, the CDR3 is TGTGCCAGCAGTGAGCGGGCCTTGAACACTGAAGCTTTCTTT. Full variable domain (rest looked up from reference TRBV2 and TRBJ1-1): EPEVTQTPSHQVTQMGQEVILRCVPISNHLYFYWYRQILGQKVEFLVSFYNNEISEKSEIFDDQFSVERPDGSNFTLKIRSTKLEDSAMYFCASSERALNTEAFFGQGTRLTVV.

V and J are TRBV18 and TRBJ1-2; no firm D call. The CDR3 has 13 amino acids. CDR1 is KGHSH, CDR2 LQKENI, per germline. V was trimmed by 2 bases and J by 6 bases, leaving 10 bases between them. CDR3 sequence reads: CASSPTAGDGYTF. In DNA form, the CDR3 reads TGTGCCAGCTCACCAACGGCAGGTGATGGCTACACCTTC.

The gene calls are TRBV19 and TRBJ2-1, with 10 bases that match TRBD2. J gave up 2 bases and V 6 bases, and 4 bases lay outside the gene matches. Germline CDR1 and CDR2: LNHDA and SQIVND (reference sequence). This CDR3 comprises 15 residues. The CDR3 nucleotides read TGTGCCAGTAGCTTACTAGCGGGGACCTACAATGAGCAGTTCTTC. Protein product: CASSLLAGTYNEQFF.

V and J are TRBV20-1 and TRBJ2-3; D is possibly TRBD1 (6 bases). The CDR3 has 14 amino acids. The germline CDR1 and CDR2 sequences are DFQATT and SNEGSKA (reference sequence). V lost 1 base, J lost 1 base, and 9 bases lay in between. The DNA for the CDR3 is TGCAGTGCTAGAGCAGGGGTAGGCACAGATACGCAGTATTTT. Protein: CSARAGVGTDTQYF.

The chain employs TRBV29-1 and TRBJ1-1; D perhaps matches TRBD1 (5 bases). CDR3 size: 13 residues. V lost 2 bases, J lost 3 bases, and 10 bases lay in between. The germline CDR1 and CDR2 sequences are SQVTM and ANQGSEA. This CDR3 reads CSVEPDTHTEAFF. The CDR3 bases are TGCAGCGTTGAACCGGACACACACACTGAAGCTTTCTTT.

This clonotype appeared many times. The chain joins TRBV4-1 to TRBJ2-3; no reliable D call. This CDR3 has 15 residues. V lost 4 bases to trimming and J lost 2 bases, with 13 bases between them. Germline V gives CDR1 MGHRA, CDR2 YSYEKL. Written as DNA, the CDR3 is TGCGCCAGCAGCCTCACAGTCCTCTACACAGATACGCAGTATTTT. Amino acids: CASSLTVLYTDTQYF.

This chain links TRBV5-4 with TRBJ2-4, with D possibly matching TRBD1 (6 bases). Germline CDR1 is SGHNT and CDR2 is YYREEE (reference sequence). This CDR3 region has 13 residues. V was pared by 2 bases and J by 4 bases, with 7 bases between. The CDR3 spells CASSFGQKNIQYF. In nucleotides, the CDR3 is TGTGCCAGCAGCTTTGGACAGAAAAACATTCAGTACTTC.

In nucleotides, the CDR3 is TGTGCCATCAGACGGGGGCGGGATGAGCAGTTCTTC. As protein: CAIRRGRDEQFF. The rearrangement joins TRBV10-3 to TRBJ2-1; possibly TRBD1 or TRBD2 for D (6 bases each). This CDR3 spans 12 amino acids. The V and J ends lost 6 bases and 8 bases respectively, with 11 bases between them. Germline lookup yields CDR1 ENHRY and CDR2 SYGVKD.

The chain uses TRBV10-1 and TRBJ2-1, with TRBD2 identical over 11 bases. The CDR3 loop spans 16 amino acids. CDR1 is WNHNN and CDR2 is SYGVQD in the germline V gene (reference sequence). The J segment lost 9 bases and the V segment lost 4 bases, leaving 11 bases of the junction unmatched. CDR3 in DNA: TGCGCCAGCAGTGTGACTAGCGGGGTTGGGGACACTGAGCAGTTCTTC. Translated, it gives CASSVTSGVGDTEQFF.

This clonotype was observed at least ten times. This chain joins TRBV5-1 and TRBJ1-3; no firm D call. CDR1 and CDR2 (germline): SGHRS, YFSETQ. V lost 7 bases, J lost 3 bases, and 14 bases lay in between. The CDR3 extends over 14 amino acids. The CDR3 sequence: CASGSEGVGNTIYF. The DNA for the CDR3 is TGCGCCAGCGGGTCGGAGGGCGTTGGAAACACCATATATTTT.

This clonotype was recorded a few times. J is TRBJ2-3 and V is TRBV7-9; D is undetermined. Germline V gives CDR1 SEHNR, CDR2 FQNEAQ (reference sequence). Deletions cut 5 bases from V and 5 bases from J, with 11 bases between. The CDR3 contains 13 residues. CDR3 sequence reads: CASSPPEQDTQYF. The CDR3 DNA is TGTGCCAGCAGCCCCCCAGAACAAGATACGCAGTATTTT.

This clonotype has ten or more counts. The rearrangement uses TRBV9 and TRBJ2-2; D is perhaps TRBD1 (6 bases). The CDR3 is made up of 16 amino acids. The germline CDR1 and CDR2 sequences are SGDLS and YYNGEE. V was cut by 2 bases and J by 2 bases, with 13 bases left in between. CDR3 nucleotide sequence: TGTGCCAGCAGCGTGCAGGGGATGGTTAACACCGGGGAGCTGTTTTTT. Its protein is CASSVQGMVNTGELFF. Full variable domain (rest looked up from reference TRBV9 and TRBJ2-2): DSGVTQTPKHLITATGQRVTLRCSPRSGDLSVYWYQQSLDQGLQFLIQYYNGEERAKGNILERFSAQQFPDLHSELNLSSLELGDSALYFCASSVQGMVNTGELFFGEGSRLTVL.

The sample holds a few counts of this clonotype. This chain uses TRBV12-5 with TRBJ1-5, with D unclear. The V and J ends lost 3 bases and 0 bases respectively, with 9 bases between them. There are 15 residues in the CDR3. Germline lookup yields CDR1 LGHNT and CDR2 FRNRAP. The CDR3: CASGFSRHSNQPQHF. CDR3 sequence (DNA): TGTGCTAGTGGTTTCTCCAGACATAGCAATCAGCCCCAGCATTTT. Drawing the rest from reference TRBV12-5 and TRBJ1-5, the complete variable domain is DARVTQTPRHKVTEMGQEVTMRCQPILGHNTVFWYRQTMMQGLELLAYFRNRAPLDDSGMPKDRFSAEMPDATLATLKIQPSEPRDSAVYFCASGFSRHSNQPQHFGDGTRLSIL.

The DNA of the CDR3 is TGCAGCGTGGGGACAGGTTTTTTT. Amino acids: CSVGTGFF. This chain connects TRBV29-1 to TRBJ1-4; TRBD1 agrees at 8 bases. The V and J ends lost 6 bases and 17 bases, in that order; junction bases with no gene match: 2. Germline V lookup: CDR1 SQVTM, CDR2 ANQGSEA. The CDR3 length is 8 residues. Full variable domain (outside the CDR3, taken from reference TRBV29-1 and TRBJ1-4): SAVISQKPSRDICQRGTSLTIQCQVDSQVTMMFWYRQQPGQSLTLIATANQGSEATYESGFVIDKFPISRPNLTFSTLTVSNMSPEDSSIYLCSVGTGFFGSGTQLSVL.

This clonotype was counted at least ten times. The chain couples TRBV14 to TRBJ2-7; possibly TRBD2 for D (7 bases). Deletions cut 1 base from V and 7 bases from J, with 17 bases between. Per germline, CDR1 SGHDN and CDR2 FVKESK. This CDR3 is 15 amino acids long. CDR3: CASSQGRGAVWEQYF. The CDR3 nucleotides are TGTGCCAGCAGCCAAGGTCGGGGGGCGGTGTGGGAGCAGTACTTC.

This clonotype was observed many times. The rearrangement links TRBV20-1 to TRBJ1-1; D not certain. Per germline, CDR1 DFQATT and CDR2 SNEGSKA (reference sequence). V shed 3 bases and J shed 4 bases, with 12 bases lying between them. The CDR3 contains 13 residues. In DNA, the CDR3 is TGCAGTGCTAGGTCGGGGATTCTCACTGAAGCTTTCTTT. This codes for CSARSGILTEAFF.

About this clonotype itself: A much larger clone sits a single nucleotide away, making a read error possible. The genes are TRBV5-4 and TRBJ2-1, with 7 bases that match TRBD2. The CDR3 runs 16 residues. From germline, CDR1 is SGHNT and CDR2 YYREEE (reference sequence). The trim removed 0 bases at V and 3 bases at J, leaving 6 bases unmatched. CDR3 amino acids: CASSLGGTIIYNEQFF. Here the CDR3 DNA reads TGTGCCAGCAGCTTGGGGGGGACTATCATCTACAATGAGCAGTTCTTC.

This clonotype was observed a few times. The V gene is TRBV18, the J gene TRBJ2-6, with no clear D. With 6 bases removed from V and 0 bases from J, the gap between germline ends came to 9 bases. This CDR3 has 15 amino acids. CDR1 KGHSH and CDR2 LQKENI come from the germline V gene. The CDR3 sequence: CASSPTFSGANVLTF. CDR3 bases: TGTGCCAGCTCGCCTACATTCTCTGGGGCCAACGTCCTGACTTTC. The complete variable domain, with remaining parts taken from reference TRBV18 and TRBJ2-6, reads NAGVMQNPRHLVRRRGQEARLRCSPMKGHSHVYWYRQLPEEGLKFMVYLQKENIIDESGMPKERFSAEFPKEGPSILRIQQVVRGDSAAYFCASSPTFSGANVLTFGAGSRLTVL.

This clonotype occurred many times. Here the CDR3 DNA reads TGTGCCAGCAGTTTCAACAGGGGGCGGGGGAATGAGCAGTTCTTC. Translated: CASSFNRGRGNEQFF. This chain uses TRBV27 with TRBJ2-1; 9 positions agree with TRBD1. V lost 3 bases, J lost 7 bases, and 7 bases stayed unmatched. The germline CDR1 and CDR2 sequences are MNHEY and SMNVEV (reference sequence). The CDR3 is 15 amino acids.

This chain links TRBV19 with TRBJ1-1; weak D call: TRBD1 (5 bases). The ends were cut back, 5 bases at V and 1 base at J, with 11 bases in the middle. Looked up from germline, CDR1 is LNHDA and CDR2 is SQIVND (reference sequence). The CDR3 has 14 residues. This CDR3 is CASSFQGPNTEAFF. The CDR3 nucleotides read TGTGCCAGTAGTTTCCAGGGCCCGAACACTGAAGCTTTCTTT.

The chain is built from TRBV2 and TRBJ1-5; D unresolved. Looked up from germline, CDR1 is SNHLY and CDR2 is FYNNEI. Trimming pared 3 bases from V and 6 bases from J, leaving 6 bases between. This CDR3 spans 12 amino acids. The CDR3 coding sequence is TGTGCCAGCAGTGATGCCACTCAGCCCCAGCATTTT. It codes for CASSDATQPQHF.

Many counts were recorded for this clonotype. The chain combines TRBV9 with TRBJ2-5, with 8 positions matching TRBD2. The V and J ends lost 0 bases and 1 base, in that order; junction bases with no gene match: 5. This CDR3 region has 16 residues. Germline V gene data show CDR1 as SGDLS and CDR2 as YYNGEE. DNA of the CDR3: TGTGCCAGCAGCGTAGGGGTAGCGGGAAGCCAAGAGACCCAGTACTTC. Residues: CASSVGVAGSQETQYF.

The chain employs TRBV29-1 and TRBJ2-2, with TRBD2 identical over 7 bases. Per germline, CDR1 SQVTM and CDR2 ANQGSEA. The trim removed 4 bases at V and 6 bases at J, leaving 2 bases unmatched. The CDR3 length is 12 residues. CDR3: CSVVGGAGELFF. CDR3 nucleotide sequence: TGCAGCGTTGTGGGAGGGGCCGGGGAGCTGTTTTTT.

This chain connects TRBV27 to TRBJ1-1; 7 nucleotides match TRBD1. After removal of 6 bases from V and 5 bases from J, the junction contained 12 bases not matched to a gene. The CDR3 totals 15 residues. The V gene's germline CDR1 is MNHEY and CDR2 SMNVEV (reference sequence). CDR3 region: CASRQRTGLYTEAFF. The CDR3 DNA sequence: TGTGCCAGCAGACAAAGGACAGGTTTATATACTGAAGCTTTCTTT.

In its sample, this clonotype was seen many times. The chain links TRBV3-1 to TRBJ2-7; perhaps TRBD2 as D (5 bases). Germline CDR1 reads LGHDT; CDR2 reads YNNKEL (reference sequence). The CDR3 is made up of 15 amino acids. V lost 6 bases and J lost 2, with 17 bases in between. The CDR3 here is CASSRGPQRPYEQYF. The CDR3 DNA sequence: TGTGCCAGCAGTCGCGGGCCGCAACGGCCCTACGAGCAGTACTTC.

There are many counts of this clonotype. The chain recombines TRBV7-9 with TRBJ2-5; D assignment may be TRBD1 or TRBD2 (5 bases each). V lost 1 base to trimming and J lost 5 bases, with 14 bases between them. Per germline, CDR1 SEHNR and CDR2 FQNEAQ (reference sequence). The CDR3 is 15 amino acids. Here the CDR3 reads CASSLGAGDPETQYF. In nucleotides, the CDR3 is TGTGCCAGCAGCTTAGGTGCTGGGGACCCTGAGACCCAGTACTTC.

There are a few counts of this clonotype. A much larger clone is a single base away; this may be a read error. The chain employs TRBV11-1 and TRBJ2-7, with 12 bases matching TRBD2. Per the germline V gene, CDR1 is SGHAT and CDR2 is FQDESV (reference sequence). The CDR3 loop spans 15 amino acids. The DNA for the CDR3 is TGTGCCTGCAGCTATAGGACTAGCGGGGCCCGCGAGCAGTACTTC. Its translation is CACSYRTSGAREQYF.